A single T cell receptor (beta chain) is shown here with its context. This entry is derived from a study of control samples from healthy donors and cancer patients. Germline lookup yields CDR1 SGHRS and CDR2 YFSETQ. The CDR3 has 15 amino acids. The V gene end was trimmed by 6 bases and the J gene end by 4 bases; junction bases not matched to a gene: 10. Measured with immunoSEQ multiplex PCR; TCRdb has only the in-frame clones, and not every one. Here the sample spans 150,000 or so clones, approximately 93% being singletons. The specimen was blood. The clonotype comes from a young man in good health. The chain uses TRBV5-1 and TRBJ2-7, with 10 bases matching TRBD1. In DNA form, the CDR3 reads TGCGCCAGCACCTCAAGTTCGGACAGGGGGTACGAGCAGTACTTC. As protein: CASTSSSDRGYEQYF.